This passage covers 18 T cell receptor beta chains from one sample sequenced in a study of CD8 T cells in ankylosing spondylitis. Notes on the study in general: About 8 highly homologous variants made up a TCR beta motif, and this motif appeared characteristic of ankylosing spondylitis blood.

Via MiXCR, TCRdb re-called the 5' RACE reads, giving one row per CDR3 protein. The sample shows over 400,000 distinct CDR3 sequences, 20% to 30% of them seen only once. These TCRs are of unknown antigen specificity. The sequenced material came from blood, either unsorted or a sorted T cell fraction (not recorded which). These receptor sequences come from a male donor with ankylosing spondylitis.

The genes are TRBV3-1 and TRBJ2-7; 7 bases line up with TRBD2. CDR1 and CDR2 from the germline V gene are LGHDT and YNNKEL (reference sequence). V shed 1 base, J shed 9 bases, and the junction held 6 bases outside the gene matches. This CDR3 contains 13 residues. CDR3 amino acids: CASSQVIAGAQYV. As DNA, the CDR3 is TGTGCCAGCAGCCAAGTAATCGCGGGAGCGCAGTACGTC.

This clonotype appeared a few times. The chain employs TRBV29-1 and TRBJ2-1; TRBD2 might be the D (5 bases). The CDR3 is 12 amino acids. Germline CDR1 SQVTM, CDR2 ANQGSEA. V dropped 4 bases and J dropped 8 bases, with 12 bases sitting between them. In nucleotides, the CDR3 is TGCAGCGTTGTGGGTTGGCGGGATGAGCAGTTCTTC. Translated, it gives CSVVGWRDEQFF.

This clonotype was picked up a small number of times. The chain is built from TRBV12-3 or TRBV12-4 and TRBJ2-1; D is unclear. The CDR3 runs to 15 residues. V lost 5 bases to trimming and J lost 2 bases, with 13 bases between them. CDR3 DNA: TGTGCCAGCAGTGACCGGGCGGTGACCTACAATGAGCAGTTCTTC. It codes for CASSDRAVTYNEQFF.

CDR3 residues: CASSLVIQGANEAFF. CDR3 sequence (DNA): TGTGCCAGCAGCTTGGTGATCCAGGGGGCTAATGAAGCTTTCTTT. The chain has TRBV7-9 and TRBJ1-1, with 8 bases lining up with TRBD1. The V and J ends lost 3 bases and 7 bases, in that order; junction bases with no gene match: 10. The CDR3 is 15 residues long. CDR1 SEHNR and CDR2 FQNEAQ come from the germline V gene (reference sequence).

The chain joins TRBV6-2 or TRBV6-3 to TRBJ2-7, with D hard to call. CDR3 size: 13 residues. Germline V gene sequence: CDR1 MNHEY, CDR2 SVGEGT. Trimming stripped 2 bases from V and 3 bases from J, with 8 bases between. CDR3 in amino acids: CASSYETYYEQYV. For the CDR3, the DNA is TGTGCCAGCAGTTACGAGACGTACTACGAGCAGTACGTC.

This clonotype has just a few counts. This chain uses TRBV29-1 with TRBJ1-5, with TRBD1 matching 9 bases. Germline CDR1 and CDR2: SQVTM and ANQGSEA. V was clipped by 6 bases and J by 7 bases; unmatched bases: 4. This CDR3 is built from 12 residues. CDR3 sequence reads: CSVLDRGQPQHF. In nucleotides, the CDR3 is TGCAGCGTACTGGACAGGGGACAGCCCCAGCATTTT.

This chain connects TRBV20-1 to TRBJ2-2; no firm D call. The V end was cut by 3 bases, the J end by 1 base, with 9 bases between. The germline V gene has CDR1 DFQATT and CDR2 SNEGSKA (reference sequence). CDR3 length: 14 residues. DNA for the CDR3: TGCAGTGCTAGGAGATCAGAGAACACCGGGGAGCTGTTTTTT. Translation gives CSARRSENTGELFF.

This clonotype was seen only a few times. This chain joins TRBV27 and TRBJ1-1; 7 bases line up with TRBD1. The CDR3 length is 16 residues. The germline V gene has CDR1 MNHEY and CDR2 SMNVEV (reference sequence). With V trimmed by 6 bases and J by 3 bases, 13 bases remained unmatched. CDR3 sequence: CASSPPTGQGDTEAFF. The CDR3, as DNA: TGTGCCAGCAGCCCTCCCACGGGGCAGGGGGACACTGAAGCTTTCTTT.

In this sample, this clonotype turned up a few times. V gene TRBV20-1 combines with J gene TRBJ1-5; D is possibly TRBD1 (6 bases). The CDR3 runs 13 residues. Trimming pared 7 bases from V and 4 bases from J, leaving 14 bases between. Germline V gene data show CDR1 as DFQATT and CDR2 as SNEGSKA (reference sequence). The CDR3 nucleotides are TGCAGTGTGGTTTACAGGGCGAATCAGCCCCAGCATTTT. Protein: CSVVYRANQPQHF.

This clonotype was observed a few times. The chain is built from TRBV11-2 and TRBJ2-2, with 8 positions matching TRBD2. Trimming took 1 base from V and 7 from J; bases not matched to a gene: 8. CDR3 length equals 16 residues. Per germline, CDR1 SGHAT and CDR2 FQNNGV. The CDR3 here is CASSLVSGRDGGELFF. As DNA, the CDR3 is TGTGCCAGCAGCTTAGTATCCGGGAGGGATGGCGGGGAGCTGTTTTTT.

The J gene is TRBJ1-1, the V gene TRBV7-2; D may be TRBD1 (5 bases). CDR1 is SGHTA, CDR2 FQGNSA, per germline. This CDR3 is built from 14 residues. The germline V and J ends were trimmed by 2 bases and 1 base, with 8 bases remaining between them. The chain's CDR3 is CASSLPGANTEAFF. Written as DNA, the CDR3 is TGTGCCAGCAGCTTACCCGGGGCGAACACTGAAGCTTTCTTT.

The chain couples TRBV20-1 to TRBJ2-1; 7 bases are a match to TRBD2. V was pared by 0 bases and J by 10 bases, with 18 bases of the junction left unmatched. CDR1 is DFQATT and CDR2 is SNEGSKA in the germline V gene (reference sequence). The CDR3 has 17 residues. CDR3 in amino acids: CSARDDRAGRLSWEQFF. The CDR3 DNA sequence: TGCAGTGCTAGAGACGATAGAGCGGGGAGACTATCTTGGGAGCAGTTCTTC.

The V call is TRBV6-2 or TRBV6-3, the J call TRBJ1-5; D is ambiguous. V was clipped by 2 bases and J by 4 bases, with 12 bases between them. This CDR3 is 15 amino acids long. Germline loops: CDR1 MNHEY, CDR2 SVGEGT. The DNA for the CDR3 is TGTGCCAGCAGTTACGGGATAGGCTCGAATCAGCCCCAGCATTTT. It specifies CASSYGIGSNQPQHF.

This clonotype was observed a few times. V and J are TRBV5-1 and TRBJ2-1, with D hard to call. Germline values: CDR1 SGHRS, CDR2 YFSETQ. The CDR3 totals 16 residues. The ends were cut back, 2 bases at V and 0 bases at J, with 12 bases in the middle. The CDR3 DNA is TGCGCCAGCAGCTTTCTCCCGGAGAGCTCCTACAATGAGCAGTTCTTC. This codes for CASSFLPESSYNEQFF.

This clonotype was seen a few times. The chain couples TRBV9 to TRBJ2-2; 7 bases line up with TRBD2. CDR3 size: 16 residues. Losses at the gene ends were 3 bases for V and 0 bases for J; bases not matched to a gene: 5. Germline CDR1 reads SGDLS; CDR2 reads YYNGEE. The CDR3, as DNA: TGTGCCAGCAGCGCCTCTAGCGGACCGAACACCGGGGAGCTGTTTTTT. This sequence encodes CASSASSGPNTGELFF.

CDR3 nucleotides: TGTGCCAGCAGCCTGACAGGGAGGGTTTTAGAGACCCAGTACTTC. This codes for CASSLTGRVLETQYF. V and J are TRBV12-3 or TRBV12-4 and TRBJ2-5; perhaps D is TRBD1 or TRBD2 (7 bases each). There are 15 residues in the CDR3. Deletions cut 6 bases from V and 4 bases from J, with 18 bases between.

This clonotype came up a few times. The V call is TRBV6-1, the J call TRBJ1-5; D ambiguous. The CDR3 spans 15 residues. Trimming shortened V by 6 bases and J by 3 bases, and 15 bases separated the two germline ends. Per germline, CDR1 MNHNS and CDR2 SASEGT. CDR3 DNA sequence: TGTGCCAGCAGCTTGACCCACTATACCAATCAGCCCCAGCATTTT. Its protein is CASSLTHYTNQPQHF.

The chain carries TRBV27 and TRBJ1-1; a weak D match, TRBD1 (5 bases). Looked up from germline, CDR1 is MNHEY and CDR2 is SMNVEV (reference sequence). Trimming pared 5 bases from V and 3 bases from J, leaving 16 bases between. The CDR3 covers 15 residues. CDR3 bases: TGTGCCAGCAGTCGCGAAGCTGGGGGGGACACTGAAGCTTTCTTT. It encodes CASSREAGGDTEAFF.